The source of this TCR beta chain is a study of cytomegalovirus exposure and HLA in healthy donors. Whole-study findings and limits: Three chains linked to CMV were shown in vitro to be specific for CMV antigens.

The PCR made use of 60 Vbeta and 13 Jbeta primers. Authors' analysis steps: An analysis performed later counted about 80 million unique TCR beta chains (roughly 10 million of them shared). The assay was immunoSEQ multiplex PCR, and TCRdb's table has in-frame clones only and misses some. V and J calls and clone size are those listed in that table; D and trimming were worked out from the DNA. The sample includes about 160,000 clones, roughly 79% of them seen just once. This clone came up once. What it binds is not known. Sequenced input: PBMCs. This clonotype was sampled from a woman in her forties or fifties in good health and CMV-seropositive.

This chain's CDR3 is CASSLAQTGVDGYTF. The CDR3 DNA sequence: TGTGCCAGCAGCTTGGCCCAGACAGGGGTGGATGGCTACACCTTC. The chain uses TRBV5-4 and TRBJ1-2; 8 nucleotides align to TRBD1. The CDR3 runs to 15 residues. V shed 0 bases, J shed 6 bases, and the junction held 7 bases outside the gene matches. Germline-derived CDR1 and CDR2 are SGHNT and YYREEE (reference sequence).